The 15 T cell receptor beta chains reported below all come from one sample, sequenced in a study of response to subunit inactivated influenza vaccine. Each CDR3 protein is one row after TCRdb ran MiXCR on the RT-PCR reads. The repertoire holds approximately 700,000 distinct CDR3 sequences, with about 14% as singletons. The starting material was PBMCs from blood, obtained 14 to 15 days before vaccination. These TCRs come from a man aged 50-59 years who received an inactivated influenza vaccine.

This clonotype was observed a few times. CDR3 region: CASSAAGVNQPQHF. For the CDR3, the DNA is TGTGCCAGCTCAGCCGCAGGGGTGAATCAGCCCCAGCATTTT. The gene calls are TRBV18 and TRBJ1-5; the D gene is possibly TRBD1 (6 bases). The CDR3 covers 14 residues. Trimming took off 5 bases at V and 4 bases at J, with 12 bases between the two ends. Germline lookup yields CDR1 KGHSH and CDR2 LQKENI.

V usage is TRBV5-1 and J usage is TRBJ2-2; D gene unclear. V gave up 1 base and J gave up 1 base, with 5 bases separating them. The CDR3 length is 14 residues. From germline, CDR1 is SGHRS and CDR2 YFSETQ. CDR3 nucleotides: TGCGCCAGCAGCTTGCCTCAGAACACCGGGGAGCTGTTTTTT. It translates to CASSLPQNTGELFF.

The CDR3 loop is CASSSTGTENIQYF. The CDR3 DNA follows: TGTGCCAGCAGCTCTACAGGGACTGAAAACATTCAGTACTTC. The rearrangement links TRBV7-2 to TRBJ2-4, with D perhaps being TRBD1 or TRBD2 (6 bases each). CDR3 size: 14 residues. Trimming cost V 4 bases and J 5 bases, with 12 bases left between them. Germline CDR1 and CDR2: SGHTA and FQGNSA.

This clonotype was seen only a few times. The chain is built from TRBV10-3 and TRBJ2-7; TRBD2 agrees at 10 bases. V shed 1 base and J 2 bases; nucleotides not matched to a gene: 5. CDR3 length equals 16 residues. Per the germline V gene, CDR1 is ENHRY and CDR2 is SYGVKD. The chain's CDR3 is CAISELVAGGTYEQYF. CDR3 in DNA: TGTGCCATCAGTGAGTTGGTAGCGGGGGGCACCTACGAGCAGTACTTC.

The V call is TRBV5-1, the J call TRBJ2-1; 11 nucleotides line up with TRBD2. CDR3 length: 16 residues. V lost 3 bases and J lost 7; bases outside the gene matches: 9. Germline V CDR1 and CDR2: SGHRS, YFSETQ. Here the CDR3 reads CASSSLAGVNTNEQFF. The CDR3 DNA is TGCGCCAGCAGCTCACTAGCGGGAGTAAATACGAATGAGCAGTTCTTC.

CDR3 loop: CASSPQPGLAGWSEQYF. DNA of the CDR3: TGTGCCAGCAGTCCTCAACCGGGACTAGCGGGATGGTCCGAGCAGTACTTC. The chain carries TRBV3-1 and TRBJ2-7; 13 bases map to TRBD2. The CDR3 runs to 17 residues. Germline CDR1 reads LGHDT; CDR2 reads YNNKEL (reference sequence). Trimming removed 6 bases from V and 6 bases from J; junction bases left unmatched: 14.

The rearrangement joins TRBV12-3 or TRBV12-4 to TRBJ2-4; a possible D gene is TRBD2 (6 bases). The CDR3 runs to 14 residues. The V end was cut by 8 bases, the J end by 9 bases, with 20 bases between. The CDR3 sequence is CASLWMGGSGIQYF. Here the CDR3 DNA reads TGTGCCAGCCTATGGATGGGGGGTAGCGGCATTCAGTACTTC.

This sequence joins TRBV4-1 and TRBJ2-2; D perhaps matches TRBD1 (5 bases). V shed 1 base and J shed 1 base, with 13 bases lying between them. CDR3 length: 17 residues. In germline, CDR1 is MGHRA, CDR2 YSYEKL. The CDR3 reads CASSQGRARVNTGELFF. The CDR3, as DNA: TGCGCCAGCAGCCAAGGTCGCGCCAGGGTGAACACCGGGGAGCTGTTTTTT.

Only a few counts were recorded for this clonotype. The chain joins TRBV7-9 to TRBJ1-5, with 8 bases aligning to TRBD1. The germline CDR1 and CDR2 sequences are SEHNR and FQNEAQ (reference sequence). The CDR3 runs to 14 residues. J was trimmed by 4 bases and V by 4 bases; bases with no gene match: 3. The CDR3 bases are TGTGCCAGCAGCTCAGGGGGCGGTAATCAGCCCCAGCATTTT. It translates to CASSSGGGNQPQHF. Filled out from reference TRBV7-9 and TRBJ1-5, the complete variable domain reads DTGVSQNPRHKITKRGQNVTFRCDPISEHNRLYWYRQTLGQGPEFLTYFQNEAQLEKSRLLSDRFSAERPKGSFSTLEIQRTEQGDSAMYLCASSSGGGNQPQHFGDGTRLSIL.

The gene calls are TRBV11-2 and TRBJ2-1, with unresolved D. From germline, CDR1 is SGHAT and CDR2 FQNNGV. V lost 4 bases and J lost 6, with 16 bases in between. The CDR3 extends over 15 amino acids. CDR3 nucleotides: TGTGCCAGCAGCTCAACCCCCCGGAGTTCCAATGAGCAGTTCTTC. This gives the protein CASSSTPRSSNEQFF. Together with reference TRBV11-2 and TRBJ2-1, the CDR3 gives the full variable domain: EAGVAQSPRYKIIEKRQSVAFWCNPISGHATLYWYQQILGQGPKLLIQFQNNGVVDDSQLPKDRFSAERLKGVDSTLKIQPAKLEDSAVYLCASSSTPRSSNEQFFGPGTRLTVL.

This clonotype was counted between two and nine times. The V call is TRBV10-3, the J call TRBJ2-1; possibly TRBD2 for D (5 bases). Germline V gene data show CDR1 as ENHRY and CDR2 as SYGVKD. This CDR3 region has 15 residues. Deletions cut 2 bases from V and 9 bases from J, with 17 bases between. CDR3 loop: CAISEARARLGEQFF. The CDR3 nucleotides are TGTGCCATCAGTGAGGCGCGGGCTAGGTTAGGTGAGCAGTTCTTC.

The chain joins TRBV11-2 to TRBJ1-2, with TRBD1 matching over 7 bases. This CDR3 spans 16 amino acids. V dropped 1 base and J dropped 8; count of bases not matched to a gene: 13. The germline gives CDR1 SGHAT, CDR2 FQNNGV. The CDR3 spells CASSLVGGADRDGYTF. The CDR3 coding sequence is TGTGCCAGCAGCTTAGTCGGGGGGGCAGACAGGGACGGCTACACCTTC.

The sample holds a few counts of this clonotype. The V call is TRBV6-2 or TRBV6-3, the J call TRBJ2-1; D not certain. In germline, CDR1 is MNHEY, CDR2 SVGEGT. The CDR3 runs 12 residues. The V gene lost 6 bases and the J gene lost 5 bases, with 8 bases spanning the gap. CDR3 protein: CASRTSNNEQFF. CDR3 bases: TGTGCCAGCAGGACTTCCAACAATGAGCAGTTCTTC.

CDR3 sequence reads: CASSSSAWTGAEQYF. CDR3 bases: TGTGCCAGCAGCTCATCAGCATGGACAGGGGCCGAGCAGTACTTC. The chain has TRBV5-4 and TRBJ2-7; 9 nucleotides match TRBD1. The germline V gene has CDR1 SGHNT and CDR2 YYREEE (reference sequence). V trimming: 3 bases; J trimming: 6 bases; junction bases outside the gene matches: 10. The CDR3 is made up of 15 amino acids.

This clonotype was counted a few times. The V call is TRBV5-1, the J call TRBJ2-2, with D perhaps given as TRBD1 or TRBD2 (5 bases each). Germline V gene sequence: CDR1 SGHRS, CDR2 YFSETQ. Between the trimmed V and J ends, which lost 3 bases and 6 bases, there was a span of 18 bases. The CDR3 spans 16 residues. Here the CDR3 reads CASSSGTVRRPGELFF. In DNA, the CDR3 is TGCGCCAGCAGCTCTGGGACGGTTCGGCGACCCGGGGAGCTGTTTTTT.